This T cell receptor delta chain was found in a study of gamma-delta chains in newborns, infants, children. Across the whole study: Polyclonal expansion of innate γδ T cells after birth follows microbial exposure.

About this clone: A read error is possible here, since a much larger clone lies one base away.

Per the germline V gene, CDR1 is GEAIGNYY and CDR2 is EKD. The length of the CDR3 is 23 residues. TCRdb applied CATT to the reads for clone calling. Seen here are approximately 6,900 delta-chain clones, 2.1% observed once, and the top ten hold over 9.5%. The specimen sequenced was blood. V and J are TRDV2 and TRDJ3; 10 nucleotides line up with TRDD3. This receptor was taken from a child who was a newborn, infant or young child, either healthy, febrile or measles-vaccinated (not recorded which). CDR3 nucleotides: TGTGCCTGTGGCACCGAAAGTGGAGGGGGATACGCAATTCGCTCCTGGGACACCCGACAGATGTTTTTC. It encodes CACGTESGGGYAIRSWDTRQMFF.